One and the same sample provided the 31 T cell receptor beta chains below, sequenced in a study of cytomegalovirus exposure and HLA in healthy donors. PCR employed 60 Vbeta and 13 Jbeta primers. Generated by immunoSEQ multiplex PCR, the TCRdb table keeps only in-frame clones and is missing some. The table shows over 90,000 clones, with approximately 74% occurring only once. Material: PBMCs. These TCRs come from a female donor in good health and CMV-seropositive.

The chain recombines TRBV30 with TRBJ1-1; unclear D gene. The CDR3 runs 14 residues. The germline V and J ends were trimmed by 4 bases and 5 bases, with 17 bases remaining between them. CDR1 GTSNPN and CDR2 SVGIG come from the germline V gene (reference sequence). CDR3 amino acids: CAWTHTRIRTEAFF. The DNA of the CDR3 is TGTGCCTGGACCCATACCCGCATCAGAACTGAAGCTTTCTTT.

This chain links TRBV6-5 with TRBJ2-2, with D maybe TRBD1 (5 bases). This CDR3 spans 15 amino acids. Trimming took 6 bases from V and 2 from J, leaving 13 bases between them. Germline V gives CDR1 MNHEY, CDR2 SVGAGI. The CDR3 here is CASSLQGKNTGELFF. The CDR3 nucleotides are TGTGCCAGCAGCCTCCAGGGAAAAAACACCGGGGAGCTGTTTTTT.

The chain links TRBV5-5 to TRBJ1-5; tentatively, D is TRBD1 (6 bases). V shed 4 bases and J shed 2 bases, with 16 bases lying between them. This CDR3 is 16 amino acids long. Germline CDR1 reads SGHKS; CDR2 reads YYEKEE (reference sequence). CDR3 in DNA: TGTGCCAGCAGCCCACTACCGACAGGCGGCAATCAGCCCCAGCATTTT. Its translation is CASSPLPTGGNQPQHF.

This chain connects TRBV6-1 to TRBJ1-2; no definite D call. Germline CDR1 MNHNS, CDR2 SASEGT. The CDR3 loop spans 14 amino acids. V was cut by 0 bases and J by 5 bases, with 10 bases left in between. The CDR3: CASSEALREYGYTF. Here the CDR3 DNA reads TGTGCCAGCAGTGAAGCGCTCCGGGAATATGGCTACACCTTC.

This clone showed up just a few times. The gene calls are TRBV18 and TRBJ2-3; no reliable D call. The CDR3 totals 14 residues. Trimming took off 2 bases at V and 2 bases at J, with 8 bases between the two ends. CDR1 KGHSH and CDR2 LQKENI come from the germline V gene. This chain's CDR3 is CASSPAQVTDTQYF. CDR3 nucleotides: TGTGCCAGCTCACCAGCGCAGGTCACAGATACGCAGTATTTT. The full variable domain, completed using reference TRBV18 and TRBJ2-3, is NAGVMQNPRHLVRRRGQEARLRCSPMKGHSHVYWYRQLPEEGLKFMVYLQKENIIDESGMPKERFSAEFPKEGPSILRIQQVVRGDSAAYFCASSPAQVTDTQYFGPGTRLTVL.

The chain has TRBV29-1 and TRBJ1-4, with D unclear. The CDR3 sequence is 12 residues long. CDR1 is SQVTM, CDR2 ANQGSEA, per germline. Trimming stripped 4 bases from V and 0 bases from J, with 3 bases between. The CDR3 region has the DNA TGCAGCGTTGGCGCAACTAATGAAAAACTGTTTTTT. It encodes CSVGATNEKLFF.

The chain couples TRBV11-2 to TRBJ1-2; TRBD1 is a possible D gene (6 bases). V lost 6 bases and J lost 0, with 17 bases in between. Looked up from germline, CDR1 is SGHAT and CDR2 is FQNNGV. There are 16 residues in the CDR3. The CDR3: CASRSLTGKSNYGYTF. The CDR3 DNA sequence: TGTGCCAGCAGGTCCCTGACAGGCAAATCTAACTATGGCTACACCTTC.

The chain uses TRBV6-5 and TRBJ1-2; 9 nucleotides match TRBD1. The CDR3 sequence is 13 residues long. V lost 6 bases and J lost 8; bases outside the gene matches: 7. Germline-derived CDR1 and CDR2 are MNHEY and SVGAGI. CDR3 in amino acids: CASRGGQGGGYTF. In DNA, the CDR3 is TGTGCCAGCAGGGGGGGACAGGGAGGAGGCTACACCTTC.

The V gene is TRBV7-2, the J gene TRBJ2-4, with a weak D call TRBD2 (6 bases). The CDR3 length is 14 residues. Germline assignment: CDR1 SGHTA and CDR2 FQGNSA. Trimming took 5 bases from V and 3 from J, leaving 11 bases between them. CDR3 in DNA: TGTGCCAGCAGCGTACTGGGAGGCAAAAACATTCAGTACTTC. Residues: CASSVLGGKNIQYF.

This rearrangement joins TRBV29-1 to TRBJ2-1; the match to TRBD2 covers 7 bases. V gave up 0 bases and J gave up 8 bases; unmatched junction bases: 10. This CDR3 region has 15 residues. CDR1 is SQVTM, CDR2 ANQGSEA, per germline. In DNA, the CDR3 is TGCAGCGTTGAAGATACCGGGACTATCCTCGATGAGCAGTTCTTC. Translating gives CSVEDTGTILDEQFF.

The chain employs TRBV4-1 and TRBJ1-4; possible D gene TRBD1, 6 bases. Deletions cut 4 bases from V and 2 bases from J, with 11 bases between. The CDR3 is made up of 15 amino acids. Germline-derived CDR1 and CDR2 are MGHRA and YSYEKL. CDR3: CASSPYRATNEKLFF. CDR3 nucleotide sequence: TGCGCCAGCAGCCCGTACAGGGCGACTAATGAAAAACTGTTTTTT.

The genes are TRBV30 and TRBJ1-1; TRBD1 might be the D (6 bases). The CDR3 covers 12 residues. V gave up 3 bases and J gave up 3 bases, with 8 bases separating them. The V gene's germline CDR1 is GTSNPN and CDR2 SVGIG (reference sequence). The CDR3 here is CAWSPGDTEAFF. CDR3 in DNA: TGTGCCTGGAGCCCAGGGGACACTGAAGCTTTCTTT. The complete variable domain, with remaining parts taken from reference TRBV30 and TRBJ1-1, reads SQTIHQWPATLVQPVGSPLSLECTVEGTSNPNLYWYRQAAGRGLQLLFYSVGIGQISSEVPQNLSASRPQDRQFILSSKKLLLSDSGFYLCAWSPGDTEAFFGQGTRLTVV.

This clone has a count of ten or more. This chain connects TRBV18 to TRBJ1-1; 7 bases are shared with TRBD1. The trim removed 6 bases at V and 10 bases at J, leaving 14 bases unmatched. The V gene's germline CDR1 is KGHSH and CDR2 LQKENI. The CDR3 is 14 amino acids. The CDR3 nucleotides read TGTGCCAGCTCTGACGGACAGGCTCCCCTGGGAGCTTTCTTT. Translation: CASSDGQAPLGAFF.

This chain connects TRBV5-1 to TRBJ2-3; no definite D call. The V gene's germline CDR1 is SGHRS and CDR2 YFSETQ. V lost 4 bases to trimming and J lost 2 bases, with 5 bases between them. This CDR3 is built from 12 residues. The CDR3 DNA sequence: TGCGCCAGCAGCGACAACACAGATACGCAGTATTTT. Translation: CASSDNTDTQYF.

This chain links TRBV28 with TRBJ1-6; 7 bases match TRBD1. Per germline, CDR1 MDHEN and CDR2 SYDVKM. Losses at the gene ends were 3 bases for V and 5 bases for J; bases not matched to a gene: 4. This CDR3 comprises 15 residues. CDR3 loop: CASSLRGGNNSPLHF. The CDR3 DNA reads TGTGCCAGCAGTTTGCGAGGGGGCAATAATTCACCCCTCCACTTT.

The V call is TRBV10-3, the J call TRBJ2-2; TRBD2 is a possible D gene (7 bases). There are 16 residues in the CDR3. Trimming pared 6 bases from V and 4 bases from J, leaving 18 bases between. CDR1 is ENHRY, CDR2 SYGVKD, per germline. In nucleotides, the CDR3 is TGTGCCATCAGCCCCTGGGCGGGGGCCGTCACCGGGGAGCTGTTTTTT. Amino acid sequence: CAISPWAGAVTGELFF.

This chain joins TRBV4-3 and TRBJ2-2; D might be TRBD2 (7 bases). CDR3 length equals 17 residues. The germline V gene has CDR1 LGHNA and CDR2 YSLEER. Trimming cost V 0 bases and J 4 bases, with 15 bases left between them. The CDR3 protein is CASSQDPGGAGTGELFF. The CDR3 bases are TGCGCCAGCAGCCAAGATCCGGGGGGCGCGGGCACCGGGGAGCTGTTTTTT.

This clone appeared a few times. The rearrangement joins TRBV4-3 to TRBJ1-4, with 10 bases fitting TRBD1. The CDR3 loop spans 15 amino acids. V lost 4 bases, J lost 7 bases, and 6 bases stayed unmatched. Germline V gene sequence: CDR1 LGHNA, CDR2 YSLEER. The CDR3: CASSPGTGEIEKLFF. The CDR3 nucleotides are TGCGCCAGCAGCCCCGGGACAGGGGAGATTGAAAAACTGTTTTTT.

The chain uses TRBV5-1 and TRBJ1-4, with D possibly matching TRBD1 (5 bases). Germline assignment: CDR1 SGHRS and CDR2 YFSETQ. The V end was cut by 4 bases, the J end by 0 bases, with 13 bases between. CDR3 length: 16 amino acids. CDR3 loop: CASSPGGGTTNEKLFF. The DNA of the CDR3 is TGCGCCAGCAGCCCCGGGGGGGGGACAACTAATGAAAAACTGTTTTTT.

The rearrangement uses TRBV2 and TRBJ2-7, with TRBD1 matching 7 bases. The CDR3 is 14 residues long. V dropped 3 bases and J dropped 1; count of bases not matched to a gene: 3. CDR1 and CDR2 (germline): SNHLY, FYNNEI. The CDR3 coding sequence is TGTGCCAGCAGTGATAGGGGGCGATCCTACGAGCAGTACTTC. Translating it yields CASSDRGRSYEQYF. Supplemented by reference TRBV2 and TRBJ2-7, the full variable domain reads EPEVTQTPSHQVTQMGQEVILRCVPISNHLYFYWYRQILGQKVEFLVSFYNNEISEKSEIFDDQFSVERPDGSNFTLKIRSTKLEDSAMYFCASSDRGRSYEQYFGPGTRLTVT.

This clone has just one count. This chain joins TRBV28 and TRBJ2-2; 7 nucleotides agree with TRBD1. J gave up 4 bases and V 8 bases, and 4 bases lay outside the gene matches. The germline gives CDR1 MDHEN, CDR2 SYDVKM. This CDR3 region has 13 residues. The DNA of the CDR3 is TGTGCCAGCTGGACAGGTTCCACCGGGGAGCTGTTTTTT. Protein product: CASWTGSTGELFF.

This chain links TRBV10-3 with TRBJ2-5, with 7 bases aligning to TRBD1. Germline lookup yields CDR1 ENHRY and CDR2 SYGVKD. CDR3 length equals 19 residues. V lost 2 bases to trimming and J lost 3 bases; unmatched junction nucleotides: 18. The CDR3 protein is CAISEEGGFGRDREETQYF. Here the CDR3 DNA reads TGTGCCATCAGTGAGGAAGGGGGCTTTGGCCGAGATAGAGAAGAGACCCAGTACTTC.

The gene calls are TRBV30 and TRBJ2-7, with a tentative D call TRBD2 (6 bases). V lost 4 bases to trimming and J lost 2 bases, with 9 bases between them. CDR1 and CDR2 (germline): GTSNPN, SVGIG (reference sequence). The CDR3 is 12 residues long. CDR3 DNA sequence: TGTGCCTGGAACGGCGGGACCTACGAGCAGTACTTC. This translates into CAWNGGTYEQYF.

The chain uses TRBV30 and TRBJ1-2, with 8 bases identical to TRBD1. The CDR3 contains 14 residues. Germline values: CDR1 GTSNPN, CDR2 SVGIG (reference sequence). J gave up 0 bases and V 3 bases, and 3 bases lay outside the gene matches. CDR3 protein: CAWSRDRPNYGYTF. The CDR3 DNA reads TGTGCCTGGAGCCGGGACAGGCCTAACTATGGCTACACCTTC. Based on the CDR3 plus reference TRBV30 and TRBJ1-2, the full variable domain is SQTIHQWPATLVQPVGSPLSLECTVEGTSNPNLYWYRQAAGRGLQLLFYSVGIGQISSEVPQNLSASRPQDRQFILSSKKLLLSDSGFYLCAWSRDRPNYGYTFGSGTRLTVV.

This clone was observed a few times. The chain recombines TRBV29-1 with TRBJ1-4; 9 nucleotides match TRBD1. The CDR3 sequence is 15 residues long. Trimming removed 5 bases from V and 4 bases from J; junction bases left unmatched: 8. Germline-derived CDR1 and CDR2 are SQVTM and ANQGSEA. In DNA form, the CDR3 reads TGCAGCGTTAGAGGGACAGGGAAGGGTAATGAAAAACTGTTTTTT. It specifies CSVRGTGKGNEKLFF. The whole variable domain, remainder taken from reference TRBV29-1 and TRBJ1-4, is SAVISQKPSRDICQRGTSLTIQCQVDSQVTMMFWYRQQPGQSLTLIATANQGSEATYESGFVIDKFPISRPNLTFSTLTVSNMSPEDSSIYLCSVRGTGKGNEKLFFGSGTQLSVL.

The chain has TRBV5-1 and TRBJ1-5, with D possibly being TRBD1 (6 bases). This CDR3 comprises 15 residues. The germline V gene encodes CDR1 SGHRS and CDR2 YFSETQ. V lost 2 bases, J lost 0 bases, and 9 bases lay in between. The CDR3 loop is CASSLLDSSNQPQHF. Here the CDR3 DNA reads TGCGCCAGCAGCTTACTGGACAGTAGCAATCAGCCCCAGCATTTT.

The chain is built from TRBV19 and TRBJ1-1; 11 bases map to TRBD1. CDR1 LNHDA and CDR2 SQIVND come from the germline V gene (reference sequence). Germline trimming cut 3 bases from V and 7 bases from J; bases unmatched to any gene: 4. The CDR3 covers 14 residues. This CDR3 is CASSMDRGQGEAFF. DNA of the CDR3: TGTGCCAGTAGTATGGACAGGGGGCAGGGTGAAGCTTTCTTT. Variable domain in full (rest from reference TRBV19 and TRBJ1-1): DGGITQSPKYLFRKEGQNVTLSCEQNLNHDAMYWYRQDPGQGLRLIYYSQIVNDFQKGDIAEGYSVSREKKESFPLTVTSAQKNPTAFYLCASSMDRGQGEAFFGQGTRLTVV.

The chain combines TRBV10-3 with TRBJ2-3; D is uncertain. Germline V lookup: CDR1 ENHRY, CDR2 SYGVKD. This CDR3 is 15 amino acids long. V lost 5 bases to trimming and J lost 0 bases, with 12 bases between them. The CDR3 here is CAISLQAPSTDTQYF. In DNA form, the CDR3 reads TGTGCCATCAGTCTACAAGCGCCGAGCACAGATACGCAGTATTTT.

The chain is built from TRBV7-2 and TRBJ1-2; D is perhaps TRBD1 (6 bases). Germline loops: CDR1 SGHTA, CDR2 FQGNSA. The CDR3 loop spans 13 amino acids. Trimming took 7 bases from V and 3 from J, leaving 12 bases between them. This CDR3 reads CASTQGTDYGYTF. The CDR3, as DNA: TGTGCCAGCACACAGGGTACGGACTATGGCTACACCTTC.

The V call is TRBV29-1, the J call TRBJ1-1; the match to TRBD1 covers 12 bases. Looked up from germline, CDR1 is SQVTM and CDR2 is ANQGSEA. The CDR3 is made up of 13 amino acids. V was clipped by 5 bases and J by 8 bases; unmatched bases: 6. The CDR3 DNA reads TGCAGCGTTACCGGGACAGGGGGCGGAGAAGCTTTCTTT. Amino acids: CSVTGTGGGEAFF. Full variable domain (missing parts from reference TRBV29-1 and TRBJ1-1): SAVISQKPSRDICQRGTSLTIQCQVDSQVTMMFWYRQQPGQSLTLIATANQGSEATYESGFVIDKFPISRPNLTFSTLTVSNMSPEDSSIYLCSVTGTGGGEAFFGQGTRLTVV.

The sample holds a few counts of this clone. J is TRBJ1-1 and V is TRBV6-5; D ambiguous. The V gene's germline CDR1 is MNHEY and CDR2 SVGAGI. The CDR3 contains 12 residues. Deletions cut 6 bases from V and 3 bases from J, with 8 bases between. CDR3 loop: CASSMSHTEAFF. CDR3 nucleotide sequence: TGTGCCAGCAGCATGTCCCACACTGAAGCTTTCTTT.